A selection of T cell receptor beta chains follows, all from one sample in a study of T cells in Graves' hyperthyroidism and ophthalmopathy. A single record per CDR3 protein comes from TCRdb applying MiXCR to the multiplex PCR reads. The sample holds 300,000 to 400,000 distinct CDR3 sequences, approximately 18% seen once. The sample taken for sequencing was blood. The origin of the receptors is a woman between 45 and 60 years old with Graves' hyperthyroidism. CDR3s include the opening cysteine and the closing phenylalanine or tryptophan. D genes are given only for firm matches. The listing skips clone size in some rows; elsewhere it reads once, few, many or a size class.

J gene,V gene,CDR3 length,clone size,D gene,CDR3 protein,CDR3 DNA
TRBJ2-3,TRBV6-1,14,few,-,CASIKRNGTDTQYF,TGTGCCAGCATAAAGAGAAATGGCACAGATACGCAGTATTTT
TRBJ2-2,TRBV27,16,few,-,CASSLFPNPSSGELFF,TGTGCCAGCAGTTTATTCCCCAATCCGAGTTCCGGGGAGCTGTTTTTT
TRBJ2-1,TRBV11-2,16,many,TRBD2,CASSLNGLATIGEQFF,TGTGCCAGCAGCTTGAACGGACTAGCGACAATCGGGGAGCAGTTCTTC
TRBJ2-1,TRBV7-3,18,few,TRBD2,CASSLTVASGGLNNEQFF,TGTGCCAGCAGCTTAACGGTGGCTAGCGGGGGGCTAAACAATGAGCAGTTCTTC
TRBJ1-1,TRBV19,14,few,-,CASSMVSGRSEAFF,TGTGCCAGTAGTATGGTATCAGGAAGGTCTGAAGCTTTCTTT
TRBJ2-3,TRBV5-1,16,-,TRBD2,CASSFQLAGGRDTQYF,TGCGCCAGCAGCTTCCAACTAGCGGGGGGCCGAGATACGCAGTATTTT
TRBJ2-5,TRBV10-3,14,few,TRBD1,CATMLGTVQETQYF,TGTGCCACCATGCTCGGGACAGTCCAAGAGACCCAGTACTTC
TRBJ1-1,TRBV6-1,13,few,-,CASTKGWNTEAFF,TGTGCCAGCACCAAGGGGTGGAACACTGAAGCTTTCTTT
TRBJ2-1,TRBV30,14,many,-,CAGDSASSYNEQFF,TGTGCCGGGGACTCCGCGAGCTCCTACAATGAGCAGTTCTTC
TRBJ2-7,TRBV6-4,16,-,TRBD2,CASSERASGPQREQYF,TGTGCCAGCAGTGAAAGGGCTAGCGGGCCCCAACGGGAGCAGTACTTC
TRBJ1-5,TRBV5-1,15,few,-,CASSLDVGNNQPQHF,TGCGCCAGCAGCTTGGATGTGGGGAACAATCAGCCCCAGCATTTT
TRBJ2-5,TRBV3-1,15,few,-,CASSQDLGGAETQYF,TGTGCCAGCAGCCAAGATTTGGGAGGCGCAGAGACCCAGTACTTC
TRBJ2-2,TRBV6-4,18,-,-,CASSEEALTGWNTGELFF,TGTGCCAGCAGTGAGGAGGCGCTTACAGGGTGGAACACCGGGGAGCTGTTTTTT
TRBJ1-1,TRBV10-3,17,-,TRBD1,CAISEYRQGTMNTEAFF,TGTGCCATCAGTGAGTATCGACAGGGGACTATGAACACTGAAGCTTTCTTT
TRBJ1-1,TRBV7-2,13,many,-,CASSLGRDIRAFF,TGTGCCAGCAGCCTCGGTAGGGACATCAGAGCTTTCTTT
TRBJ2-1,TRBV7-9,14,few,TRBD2,CASTRTSGFDEQFF,TGTGCCAGCACCCGGACTAGCGGGTTCGATGAGCAGTTCTTC
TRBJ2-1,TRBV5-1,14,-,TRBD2,CASRGLAGGNEQFF,TGCGCCAGCAGAGGGCTAGCGGGAGGGAATGAGCAGTTCTTC
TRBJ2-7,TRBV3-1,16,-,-,CASSQDPSGLTSEQYF,TGTGCCAGCAGCCAAGACCCCTCCGGTCTCACCTCCGAGCAGTACTTC
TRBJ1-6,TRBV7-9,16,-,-,CASSLEVTGPRSPLHF,TGTGCCAGCAGCTTAGAGGTGACAGGTCCACGTTCACCCCTCCACTTT
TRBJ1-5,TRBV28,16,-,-,CASRTNREGINQPQHF,TGTGCCAGCAGGACCAACAGGGAGGGGATCAATCAGCCCCAGCATTTT
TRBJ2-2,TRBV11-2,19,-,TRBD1,CASSSTRYRDRKNTGELFF,TGTGCCAGCAGCTCCACCCGGTACCGGGACAGAAAAAACACCGGGGAGCTGTTTTTT
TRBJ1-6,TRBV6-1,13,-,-,CASSESLQWALHF,TGTGCCAGCAGTGAGAGTCTACAATGGGCCCTCCACTTT
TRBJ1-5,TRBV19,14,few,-,CASTGGRDNQPQHF,TGTGCCAGTACCGGGGGCAGAGATAATCAGCCCCAGCATTTT
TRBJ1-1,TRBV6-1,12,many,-,CASRRTELEAFF,TGTGCCAGCAGACGAACAGAGCTTGAAGCTTTCTTT
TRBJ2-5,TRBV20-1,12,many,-,CSARTVQETQYF,TGCAGTGCACGGACAGTCCAAGAGACCCAGTACTTC
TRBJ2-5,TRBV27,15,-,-,CASSPRFGGEETQYF,TGTGCCAGCAGTCCCCGGTTTGGCGGGGAAGAGACCCAGTACTTC
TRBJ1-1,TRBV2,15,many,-,CAAQPGSGVNTEAFF,TGTGCCGCGCAGCCCGGGAGTGGGGTGAACACTGAAGCTTTCTTT
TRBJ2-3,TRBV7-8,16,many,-,CASSSTGGGIRDTQYF,TGTGCCAGCAGCTCCACGGGGGGCGGTATTAGAGATACGCAGTATTTT
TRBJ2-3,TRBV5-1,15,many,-,CASSLAVPGPDTQYF,TGCGCCAGCAGCTTGGCCGTCCCAGGCCCAGATACGCAGTATTTT
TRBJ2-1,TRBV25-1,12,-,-,CASSETRREQFF,TGTGCCAGCAGTGAGACACGTCGGGAGCAGTTCTTC
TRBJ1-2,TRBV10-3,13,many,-,CATTKEENYGYTF,TGTGCCACAACCAAGGAGGAGAACTATGGCTACACCTTC
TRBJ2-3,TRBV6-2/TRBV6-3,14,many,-,CASSYMRNRDTQYF,TGTGCCAGCAGTTACATGCGGAACCGGGATACGCAGTATTTT
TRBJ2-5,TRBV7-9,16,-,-,CASSLYSGPLSETQYF,TGTGCCAGCAGCCTTTACTCCGGGCCCCTCTCAGAGACCCAGTACTTC
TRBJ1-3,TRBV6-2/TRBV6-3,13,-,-,CASEDRSGNTIYF,TGTGCCAGCGAGGACAGATCTGGAAACACCATATATTTT
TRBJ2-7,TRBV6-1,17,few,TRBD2,CASSSTSMTSGSEEQYF,TGTGCCAGCAGTTCCACATCCATGACTAGCGGGAGTGAGGAGCAGTACTTC
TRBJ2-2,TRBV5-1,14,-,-,CASRSTGSTGELFF,TGCGCCAGCAGGTCGACAGGTAGCACCGGGGAGCTGTTTTTT
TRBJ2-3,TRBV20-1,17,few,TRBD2,CSARIPTSGESTDTQYF,TGCAGTGCTAGAATCCCCACTAGCGGGGAGAGCACAGATACGCAGTATTTT
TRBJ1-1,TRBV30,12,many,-,CAWREHNTEAFF,TGTGCCTGGAGGGAACACAACACTGAAGCTTTCTTT
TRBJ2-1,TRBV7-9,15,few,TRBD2,CASSLAGGSGNEQFF,TGTGCCAGCAGCCTAGCGGGGGGTTCCGGCAATGAGCAGTTCTTC
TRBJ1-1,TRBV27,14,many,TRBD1,CASSLSQGATEAFF,TGTGCCAGCAGTTTATCTCAGGGGGCCACTGAAGCTTTCTTT
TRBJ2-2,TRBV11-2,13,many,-,CASSLDRPGELFF,TGTGCCAGCAGCTTAGATCGCCCCGGGGAGCTGTTTTTT
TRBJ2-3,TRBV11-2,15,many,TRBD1,CASSPWTGLTDTQYF,TGTGCCAGCAGCCCGTGGACAGGACTCACAGATACGCAGTATTTT
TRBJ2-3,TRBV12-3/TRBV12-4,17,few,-,CASSLAGAETSTDTQYF,TGTGCCAGCAGTTTAGCGGGGGCTGAAACTAGCACAGATACGCAGTATTTT
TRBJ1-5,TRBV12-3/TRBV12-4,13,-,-,CASRGPQHQPQHF,TGTGCCAGCAGGGGACCGCAACATCAGCCCCAGCATTTT
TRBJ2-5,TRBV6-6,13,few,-,CASSYSRLETQYF,TGTGCCAGCAGTTACTCGAGATTGGAGACCCAGTACTTC
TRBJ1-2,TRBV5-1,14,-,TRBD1,CASSRGTGGLGYTF,TGCGCCAGCAGCAGGGGGACAGGGGGCCTTGGCTACACCTTC
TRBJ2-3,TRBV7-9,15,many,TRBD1,CASSPGQGGTDTQYF,TGTGCCAGCAGCCCCGGACAGGGGGGCACAGATACGCAGTATTTT
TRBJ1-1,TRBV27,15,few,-,CASSLKPRGGTEAFF,TGTGCCAGCAGTTTAAAGCCCAGGGGAGGCACTGAAGCTTTCTTT
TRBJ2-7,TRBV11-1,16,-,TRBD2,CASSPVPGTSGGMQYF,TGTGCCAGCAGCCCCGTGCCCGGAACTAGCGGGGGTATGCAGTACTTC
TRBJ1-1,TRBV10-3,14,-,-,CAIKQGDPYTEAFF,TGTGCCATCAAACAGGGAGACCCTTACACTGAAGCTTTCTTT